The sequence of this T cell receptor (beta chain) was determined in a study of T cell responses to AZD1222 COVID-19 vaccine. About the study: Second-dose timings of about 4 or about 12 weeks were pooled.

Profiled with immunoSEQ multiplex PCR; TCRdb holds only in-frame clones, not every one. Here the sample spans 110,000 or so clones, about 86% being singletons. In the case of this clone: Its antigen is not identified.

Study-wide results and limits: Baseline seropositivity occurred in only a handful of AZD1222 recipients. Spike-specific TCR repertoires showed rising breadth and depth after two AZD1222 doses.

CDR3 size: 16 residues. V gave up 3 bases and J gave up 6 bases; unmatched junction bases: 9. CDR1 MNHEY and CDR2 SVGEGT come from the germline V gene. The input for sequencing was peripheral blood, taken on day 0 of AZD1222 vaccination. This sequence originates from an adult in good health. This chain connects TRBV6-2 or TRBV6-3 to TRBJ2-1; 9 bases align to TRBD1. CDR3 nucleotide sequence: TGTGCCAGCAGTTATATCCGGGGACAGGGCCTCAATGAGCAGTTCTTC. It translates to CASSYIRGQGLNEQFF.